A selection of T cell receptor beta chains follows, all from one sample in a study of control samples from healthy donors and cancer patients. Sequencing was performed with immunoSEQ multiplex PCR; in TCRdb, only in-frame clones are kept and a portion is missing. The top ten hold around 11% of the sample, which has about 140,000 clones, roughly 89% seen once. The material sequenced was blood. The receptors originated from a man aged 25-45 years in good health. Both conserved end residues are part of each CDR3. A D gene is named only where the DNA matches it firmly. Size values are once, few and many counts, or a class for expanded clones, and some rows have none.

CASSLSYREALGYTF,TGTGCCAGCAGTTTATCATACCGGGAGGCCCTTGGCTACACCTTC,NA,TRBJ1-2,TRBV28,NA
CASIPGGFTATEAFF,TGTGCCAGTATCCCAGGGGGCTTCACCGCCACTGAAGCTTTCTTT,NA,TRBJ1-1,TRBV19,TRBD1
CASSAPTEARTDTQYF,TGTGCCAGCAGCGCCCCGACAGAAGCCCGCACAGATACGCAGTATTTT,NA,TRBJ2-3,TRBV28,NA
CASSVDLYGYTF,TGTGCCAGTAGTGTAGACCTCTATGGCTACACCTTC,NA,TRBJ1-2,TRBV19,NA
CASSKRPGGRGGYTF,TGTGCCAGCAGCAAGAGACCTGGGGGCCGGGGAGGCTACACCTTC,NA,TRBJ1-2,TRBV7-9,NA
CASSLDGIHYGYTF,TGTGCCAGCAGCTTGGACGGTATCCACTATGGCTACACCTTC,NA,TRBJ1-2,TRBV7-9,NA
CASSRGTRSSAGELFF,TGCGCCAGCAGCAGGGGGACTCGCAGTAGCGCCGGGGAGCTGTTTTTT,NA,TRBJ2-2,TRBV5-1,NA
CASQRGPTEAFF,TGTGCCAGCCAGAGGGGGCCCACTGAAGCTTTCTTT,NA,TRBJ1-1,TRBV19,TRBD1
CASSPGLSGGNEKLFF,TGTGCCAGCTCACCAGGGCTGTCAGGCGGTAATGAAAAACTGTTTTTT,NA,TRBJ1-4,TRBV18,NA
CASSEKLAAHTQYF,TGTGCCAGCAGTGAGAAGCTAGCGGCACATACGCAGTATTTT,NA,TRBJ2-3,TRBV6-4,TRBD2
CASSNIRQATDTQYF,TGTGCCAGCAGTAACATCCGTCAGGCCACAGATACGCAGTATTTT,NA,TRBJ2-3,TRBV6-5,NA
CASSQASGQGLYKNYEQYF,TGTGCCAGCAGCCAGGCTTCGGGACAGGGCCTTTATAAGAACTACGAGCAGTACTTC,NA,TRBJ2-7,TRBV7-2,TRBD1
CSVEARDRGLYGYTF,TGCAGCGTTGAAGCCCGGGACAGGGGGCTGTATGGCTACACCTTC,NA,TRBJ1-2,TRBV29-1,TRBD1
CSVEDFKTGRYGYTF,TGCAGCGTTGAAGATTTTAAGACAGGGCGCTATGGCTACACCTTC,NA,TRBJ1-2,TRBV29-1,TRBD1
CASGSGTSGSDEQYF,TGTGCTAGTGGTTCCGGGACTAGCGGGAGTGACGAGCAGTACTTC,NA,TRBJ2-7,TRBV12-5,TRBD2
CASSQYVTVVAGESTYNEQFF,TGCGCCAGCAGCCAATATGTCACCGTGGTAGCGGGAGAGAGCACCTACAATGAGCAGTTCTTC,NA,TRBJ2-1,TRBV4-1,TRBD2
CASSLGGKNTEAFF,TGTGCCAGCAGCTTAGGAGGGAAGAACACTGAAGCTTTCTTT,NA,TRBJ1-1,TRBV11-3,NA
CAWSVRRLKETQYF,TGTGCCTGGAGTGTACGTAGGCTTAAGGAGACCCAGTACTTC,NA,TRBJ2-5,TRBV30,NA
CASSSRLAGHNEQFF,TGTGCCAGCAGCTCCCGACTAGCGGGACACAATGAGCAGTTCTTC,NA,TRBJ2-1,TRBV5-4,TRBD2
CASSLPGQGRYNEQFF,TGTGCCAGCAGCCTTCCAGGACAGGGGCGATACAATGAGCAGTTCTTC,NA,TRBJ2-1,TRBV27,TRBD1
CASSQSPYEQYF,TGTGCCAGCAGCCAAAGCCCCTACGAGCAGTACTTC,NA,TRBJ2-7,TRBV3-1/TRBV3-2,NA
CASSIIGVRETQYF,TGTGCCAGTAGTATAATAGGTGTCCGGGAGACCCAGTACTTC,NA,TRBJ2-5,TRBV19,NA
CASSLPRGYTDTQYF,TGTGCCAGCAGCTTGCCGAGGGGTTACACAGATACGCAGTATTTT,NA,TRBJ2-3,TRBV5-4,NA
CASSSEDINEQFF,TGTGCCAGCAGCTCCGAAGACATAAATGAGCAGTTCTTC,NA,TRBJ2-1,TRBV7-9,NA
CASSVGQGIHEQYF,TGTGCCAGCAGCGTCGGACAGGGGATTCACGAGCAGTACTTC,NA,TRBJ2-7,TRBV7-8,TRBD1
CASSRGLAGTDTQYF,TGTGCCAGCAGCAGGGGACTAGCGGGCACAGATACGCAGTATTTT,once,TRBJ2-3,TRBV11-3,TRBD2
CATSVRHLDHNEQFF,TGTGCCACCAGTGTAAGACACCTTGACCACAATGAGCAGTTCTTC,NA,TRBJ2-1,TRBV24-1,NA
CASSYSPGTGDSTDTQYF,TGTGCCAGCAGTTACTCCCCCGGGACAGGGGACAGCACAGATACGCAGTATTTT,NA,TRBJ2-3,TRBV6-2/TRBV6-3,TRBD1
CASRAGTGGFSSYEQYF,TGTGCCAGCAGGGCCGGGACAGGGGGCTTCAGCTCCTACGAGCAGTACTTC,NA,TRBJ2-7,TRBV2,TRBD1
CASSLSVSEAFF,TGTGCCAGCAGCTTAAGTGTGAGTGAAGCTTTCTTT,NA,TRBJ1-1,TRBV7-9,NA
CATSDETRTGGFGGYTF,TGTGCCACCAGTGACGAAACCCGGACAGGGGGCTTTGGTGGCTACACCTTC,NA,TRBJ1-2,TRBV24-1,TRBD1
CASRSRLGTEQFF,TGTGCCAGCAGGTCGAGGTTGGGGACCGAGCAGTTCTTC,NA,TRBJ2-1,TRBV2,NA
CASSLAATNEQFF,TGCGCCAGCAGCTTGGCTGCAACCAATGAGCAGTTCTTC,NA,TRBJ2-1,TRBV5-1,NA
CASSVGNNEQFF,TGTGCCAGCAGCGTAGGAAACAATGAGCAGTTCTTC,NA,TRBJ2-1,TRBV9,NA
CASSEVAGGPDTQYF,TGTGCCAGCAGTGAGGTAGCGGGAGGGCCAGATACGCAGTATTTT,once,TRBJ2-3,TRBV2,TRBD2
CASSQVIEVVGGANVLTF,TGCGCCAGCAGCCAAGTAATTGAGGTCGTGGGCGGGGCCAACGTCCTGACTTTC,once,TRBJ2-6,TRBV4-3,NA
CASSYRDREEQYF,TGTGCCAGCAGTTACCGGGACAGGGAGGAACAGTACTTC,few,TRBJ2-7,TRBV6-2/TRBV6-3,TRBD1
CASSLLTGGAYGYTF,TGTGCCAGCAGTTTACTTACAGGGGGCGCATATGGCTACACCTTC,NA,TRBJ1-2,TRBV28,TRBD1
CATRGSGQGRYEQYF,TGTGCCACCAGGGGGTCAGGACAGGGTCGCTACGAGCAGTACTTC,once,TRBJ2-7,TRBV28,TRBD1
CASSPTQQRSSSGNTIYF,TGTGCCAGCTCACCCACACAACAGCGATCTTCCTCTGGAAACACCATATATTTT,NA,TRBJ1-3,TRBV18,NA
CASSPGGTGGYEQYF,TGTGCCAGCTCACCAGGGGGGACAGGGGGTTACGAGCAGTACTTC,NA,TRBJ2-7,TRBV18,TRBD1
CASSLQGVQPQHF,TGTGCCAGCAGTTTACAGGGGGTTCAGCCCCAGCATTTT,NA,TRBJ1-5,TRBV28,TRBD1
CASKTGTSGNTIYF,TGTGCCAGCAAGACCGGGACCTCTGGAAACACCATATATTTT,NA,TRBJ1-3,TRBV2,NA
CASRLGGPGNTIYF,TGTGCCAGCAGACTGGGTGGGCCTGGAAACACCATATATTTT,NA,TRBJ1-3,TRBV28,NA
CASGTGQVNQPQHF,TGTGCCAGCGGCACGGGACAGGTCAATCAGCCCCAGCATTTT,NA,TRBJ1-5,TRBV3-1/TRBV3-2,TRBD1
CASSVGGGGRETQYF,TGTGCCAGCAGCGTTGGGGGAGGGGGTCGAGAGACCCAGTACTTC,NA,TRBJ2-5,TRBV9,NA
CASSLNRAGYTF,TGTGCCAGCAGCCTCAACAGGGCTGGCTACACCTTC,NA,TRBJ1-2,TRBV28,NA
CSVETGTGDGYTF,TGCAGCGTTGAAACCGGGACAGGGGATGGCTACACCTTC,NA,TRBJ1-2,TRBV29-1,TRBD1
CASSVRGSGVSGAYNEQFF,TGTGCCAGCAGCGTGAGGGGTAGCGGGGTGAGTGGCGCCTACAATGAGCAGTTCTTC,NA,TRBJ2-1,TRBV9,TRBD2
CASGLASKDRAVSPQHF,TGTGCTAGTGGTTTGGCCTCAAAGGACAGGGCTGTCAGCCCCCAGCATTTT,NA,TRBJ1-5,TRBV12-5,TRBD1
CASSIYGQGSYEQYF,TGTGCCAGTAGTATATACGGCCAGGGTTCCTACGAGCAGTACTTC,NA,TRBJ2-7,TRBV19,NA
CAISTGESNQPQHF,TGTGCCATCAGTACAGGGGAAAGCAATCAGCCCCAGCATTTT,NA,TRBJ1-5,TRBV10-3,TRBD1
CASRLAGHYEQYF,TGTGCCAGCCGACTAGCGGGGCACTACGAGCAGTACTTC,NA,TRBJ2-7,TRBV27,TRBD2
CSVSGPQNTEAFF,TGCAGCGTGAGCGGGCCCCAGAACACTGAAGCTTTCTTT,NA,TRBJ1-1,TRBV29-1,NA